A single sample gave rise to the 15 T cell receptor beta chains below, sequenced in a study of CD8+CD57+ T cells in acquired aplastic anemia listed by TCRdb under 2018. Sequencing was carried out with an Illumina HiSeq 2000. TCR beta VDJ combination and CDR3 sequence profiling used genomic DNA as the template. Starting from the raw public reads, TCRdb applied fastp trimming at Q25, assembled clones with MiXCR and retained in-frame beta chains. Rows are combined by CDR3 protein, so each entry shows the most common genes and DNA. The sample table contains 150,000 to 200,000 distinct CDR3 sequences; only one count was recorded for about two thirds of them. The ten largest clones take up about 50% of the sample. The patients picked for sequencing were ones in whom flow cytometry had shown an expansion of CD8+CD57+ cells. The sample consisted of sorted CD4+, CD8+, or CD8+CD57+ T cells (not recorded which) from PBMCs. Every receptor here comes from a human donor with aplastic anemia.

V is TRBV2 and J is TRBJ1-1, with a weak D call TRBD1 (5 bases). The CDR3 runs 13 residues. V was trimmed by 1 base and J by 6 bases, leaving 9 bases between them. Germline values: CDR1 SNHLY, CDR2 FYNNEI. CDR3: CASSEGRVSEAFF. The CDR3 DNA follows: TGTGCCAGCAGTGAAGGCAGGGTCTCTGAAGCTTTCTTT.

This CDR3 is CASRDIGQGKSDTQYF. The CDR3 nucleotides read TGTGCCAGCAGAGACATCGGACAGGGAAAATCAGATACGCAGTATTTT. V and J are TRBV2 and TRBJ2-3, with 8 nucleotides matching TRBD1. CDR1 is SNHLY and CDR2 is FYNNEI in the germline V gene. Trimming at V came to 6 bases and at J to 4 bases, leaving 12 bases not matched to a gene. This CDR3 is built from 16 residues.

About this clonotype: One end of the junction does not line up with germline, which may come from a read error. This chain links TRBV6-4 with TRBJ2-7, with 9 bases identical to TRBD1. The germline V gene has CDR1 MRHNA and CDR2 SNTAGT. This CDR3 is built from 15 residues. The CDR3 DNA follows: TGTGCCATCAGTGAGTCCCGGGACAGGGTCAGCGAGCAGTACTTC. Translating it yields CAISESRDRVSEQYF.

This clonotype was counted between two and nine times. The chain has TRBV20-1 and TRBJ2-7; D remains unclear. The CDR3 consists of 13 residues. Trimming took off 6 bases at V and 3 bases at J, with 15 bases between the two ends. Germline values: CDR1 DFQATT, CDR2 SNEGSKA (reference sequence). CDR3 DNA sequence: TGCAGTGCCAGGCCATCACACGGCTACGAGCAGTACTTC. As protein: CSARPSHGYEQYF.

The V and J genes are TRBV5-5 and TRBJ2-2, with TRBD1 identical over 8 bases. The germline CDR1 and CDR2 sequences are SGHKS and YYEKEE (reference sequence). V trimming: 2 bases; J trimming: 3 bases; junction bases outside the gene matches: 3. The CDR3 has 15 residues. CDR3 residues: CASSLGTGYTGELFF. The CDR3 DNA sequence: TGTGCCAGCAGCTTAGGGACAGGTTACACCGGGGAGCTGTTTTTT.

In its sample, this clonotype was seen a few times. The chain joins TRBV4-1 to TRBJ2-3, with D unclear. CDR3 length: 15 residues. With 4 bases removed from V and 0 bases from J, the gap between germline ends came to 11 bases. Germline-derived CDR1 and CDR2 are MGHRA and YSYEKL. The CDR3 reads CASSPLGVSTDTQYF. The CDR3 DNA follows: TGCGCCAGCAGCCCCCTTGGGGTAAGCACAGATACGCAGTATTTT.

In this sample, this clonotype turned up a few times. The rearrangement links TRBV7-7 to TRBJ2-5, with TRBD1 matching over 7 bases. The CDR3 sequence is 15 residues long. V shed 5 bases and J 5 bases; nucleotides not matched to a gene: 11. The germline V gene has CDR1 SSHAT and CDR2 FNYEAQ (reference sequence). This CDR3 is CASSADGQVGETQYF. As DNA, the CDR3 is TGTGCCAGCAGCGCGGACGGACAGGTGGGGGAGACCCAGTACTTC.

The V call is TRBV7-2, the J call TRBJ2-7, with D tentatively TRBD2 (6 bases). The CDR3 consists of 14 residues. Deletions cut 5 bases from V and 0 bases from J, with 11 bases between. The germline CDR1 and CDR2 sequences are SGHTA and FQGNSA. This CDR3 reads CASSTRDSSYEQYF. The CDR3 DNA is TGTGCCAGCAGCACGAGGGACTCCTCCTACGAGCAGTACTTC. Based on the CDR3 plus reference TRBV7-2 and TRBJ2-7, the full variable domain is GAGVSQSPSNKVTEKGKDVELRCDPISGHTALYWYRQSLGQGLEFLIYFQGNSAPDKSGLPSDRFSAERTGGSVSTLTIQRTQQEDSAVYLCASSTRDSSYEQYFGPGTRLTVT.

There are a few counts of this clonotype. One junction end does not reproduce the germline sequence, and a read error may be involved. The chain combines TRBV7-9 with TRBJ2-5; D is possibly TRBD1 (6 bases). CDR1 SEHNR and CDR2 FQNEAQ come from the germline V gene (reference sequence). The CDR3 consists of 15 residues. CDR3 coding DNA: TGCGCCAGCAGCCAAGGCAGGGGTCAGGCGGAGACCCAGTACTTC. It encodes CASSQGRGQAETQYF.

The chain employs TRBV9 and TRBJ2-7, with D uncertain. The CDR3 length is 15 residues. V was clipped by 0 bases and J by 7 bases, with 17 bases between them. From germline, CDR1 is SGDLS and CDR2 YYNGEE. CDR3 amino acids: CASSVGAGLTWEQYF. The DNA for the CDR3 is TGTGCCAGCAGCGTAGGGGCAGGCCTGACGTGGGAGCAGTACTTC.

CDR3 coding DNA: TGTGCCAGTAGGGGAGTGAACAATCAGCCCCAGCATTTT. Translated, it gives CASRGVNNQPQHF. This chain uses TRBV19 with TRBJ1-5; D not resolved. V lost 6 bases to trimming and J lost 3 bases, with 9 bases between them. The CDR3 is 13 residues long. Germline V gene data show CDR1 as LNHDA and CDR2 as SQIVND (reference sequence).

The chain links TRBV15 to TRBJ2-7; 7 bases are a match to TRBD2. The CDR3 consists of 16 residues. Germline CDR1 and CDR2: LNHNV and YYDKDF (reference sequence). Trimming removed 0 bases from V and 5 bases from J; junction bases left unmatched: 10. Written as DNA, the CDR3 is TGTGCCACCAGCAGAGATTTGGCGCGCGGGAGCAACGAGCAGTACTTC. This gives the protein CATSRDLARGSNEQYF.

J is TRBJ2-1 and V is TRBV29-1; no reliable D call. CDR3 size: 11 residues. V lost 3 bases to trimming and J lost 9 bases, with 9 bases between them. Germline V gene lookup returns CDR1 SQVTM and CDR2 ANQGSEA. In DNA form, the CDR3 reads TGCAGCGTTGACAGTGGCTCTGAGCAGTTCTTC. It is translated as CSVDSGSEQFF.

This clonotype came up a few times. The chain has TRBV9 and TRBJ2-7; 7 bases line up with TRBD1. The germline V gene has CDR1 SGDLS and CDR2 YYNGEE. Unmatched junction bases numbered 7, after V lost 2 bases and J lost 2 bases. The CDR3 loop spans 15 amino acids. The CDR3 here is CASSVGQAATYEQYF. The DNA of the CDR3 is TGTGCCAGCAGCGTTGGACAGGCGGCTACCTACGAGCAGTACTTC.

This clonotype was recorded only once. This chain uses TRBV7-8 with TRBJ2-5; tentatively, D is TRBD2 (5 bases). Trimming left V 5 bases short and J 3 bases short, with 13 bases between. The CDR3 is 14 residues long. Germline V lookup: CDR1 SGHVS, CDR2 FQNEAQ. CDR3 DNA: TGTGCCAGCAGCCGAATACGGGGAAAAGAGACCCAGTACTTC. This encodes CASSRIRGKETQYF.